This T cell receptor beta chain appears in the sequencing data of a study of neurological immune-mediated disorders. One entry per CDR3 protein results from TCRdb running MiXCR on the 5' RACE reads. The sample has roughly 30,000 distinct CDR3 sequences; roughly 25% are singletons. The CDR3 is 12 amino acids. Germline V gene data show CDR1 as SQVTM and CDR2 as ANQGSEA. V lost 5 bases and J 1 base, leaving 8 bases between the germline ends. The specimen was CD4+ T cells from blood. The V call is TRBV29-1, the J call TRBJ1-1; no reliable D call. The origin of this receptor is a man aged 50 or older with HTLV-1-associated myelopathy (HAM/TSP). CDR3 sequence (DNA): TGCAGCGTTCGGCTCGGGAACACTGAAGCTTTCTTT. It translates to CSVRLGNTEAFF.